The 21 T cell receptor beta chains reported below all come from one sample, sequenced in a study of sequential checkpoint blockade in melanoma. Stated treatment: randomized to nivolumab then ipilimumab (arm A) or the reverse (arm B). TCRdb's table, derived via immunoSEQ multiplex PCR, lists solely in-frame clones and lacks some. This table has roughly 2,500 clones, 12% to 15% appearing once. Sequenced here: tumor tissue (inferred from file names), sampled from a patient given nivolumab and ipilimumab in sequence. The receptors derive from a human donor with melanoma.

This clone was seen only a few times. The chain carries TRBV19 and TRBJ2-1; 9 bases agree with TRBD1. CDR1 and CDR2 (germline): LNHDA, SQIVND (reference sequence). J was trimmed by 10 bases and V by 8 bases; bases with no gene match: 9. This CDR3 is built from 13 residues. The CDR3 reads CASDRGGIGEQFF. In DNA, the CDR3 is TGTGCCAGTGACAGGGGGGGGATCGGAGAGCAGTTCTTC.

This clone is medium-sized by share. The chain recombines TRBV9 with TRBJ2-1; 12 nucleotides align to TRBD1. The CDR3 loop spans 17 amino acids. J lost 7 bases, V lost 4 bases, and 12 bases had no gene match. Germline CDR1 and CDR2: SGDLS and YYNGEE. CDR3 sequence (DNA): TGTGCCAGCAGCCCAAACCCGGGACAGGGGGCTGTTAATGAGCAGTTCTTC. The encoded protein is CASSPNPGQGAVNEQFF.

The V and J genes are TRBV14 and TRBJ2-1; D unresolved. Trimming took off 0 bases at V and 0 bases at J, with 12 bases between the two ends. This CDR3 is 17 amino acids long. From germline, CDR1 is SGHDN and CDR2 FVKESK. The CDR3 region has the DNA TGTGCCAGCAGCCAAGACGGGTGGGCTACCTCCTACAATGAGCAGTTCTTC. It is translated as CASSQDGWATSYNEQFF.

This clone was observed a handful of times. This chain joins TRBV11-3 and TRBJ2-3, with TRBD2 matching over 8 bases. Germline values: CDR1 SGHNT, CDR2 YENEEA. V gave up 2 bases and J gave up 4 bases; unmatched junction bases: 8. The CDR3 spans 16 residues. CDR3 residues: CASSLKGRGGPDTQYF. The CDR3 nucleotides are TGTGCCAGCAGCTTAAAAGGTCGGGGGGGGCCAGATACGCAGTATTTT. Together with reference TRBV11-3 and TRBJ2-3, the CDR3 gives the full variable domain: EAGVVQSPRYKIIEKKQPVAFWCNPISGHNTLYWYLQNLGQGPELLIRYENEEAVDDSQLPKDRFSAERLKGVDSTLKIQPAELGDSAVYLCASSLKGRGGPDTQYFGPGTRLTVL.

The chain uses TRBV25-1 and TRBJ2-7, with TRBD2 matching 8 bases. This CDR3 is 16 amino acids long. After removal of 2 bases from V and 3 bases from J, the junction contained 9 bases not matched to a gene. CDR1 MGHDK and CDR2 SYGVNS come from the germline V gene. Here the CDR3 reads CASSEESSGSGYEQYF. DNA of the CDR3: TGTGCCAGCAGTGAAGAAAGCAGCGGGAGTGGCTACGAGCAGTACTTC.

This clone rates as medium-sized. The J gene is TRBJ2-4, the V gene TRBV9; 10 bases align to TRBD2. The CDR3 sequence is 17 residues long. Germline CDR1 SGDLS, CDR2 YYNGEE. The V and J ends lost 0 bases and 0 bases, in that order; junction bases with no gene match: 3. For the CDR3, the DNA is TGTGCCAGCAGCGTAGAGAGCGGGAGGGGAGCCAAAAACATTCAGTACTTC. It encodes CASSVESGRGAKNIQYF.

This clone counts as large. The rearrangement joins TRBV6-8 to TRBJ1-5; D is perhaps TRBD1 (6 bases). Trimming removed 6 bases at V and 7 bases at J, with 13 bases between. The CDR3 extends over 13 amino acids. Germline CDR1 MNHGY, CDR2 SAAAGT. The CDR3 loop reads CASRLRQAQPQHF. The CDR3 nucleotides read TGTGCCAGCAGACTCCGACAGGCACAGCCCCAGCATTTT.

V usage is TRBV28 and J usage is TRBJ2-6, with D possibly matching TRBD1 (6 bases). V was cut by 1 base and J by 1 base, with 17 bases left in between. The length of the CDR3 is 19 residues. Looked up from germline, CDR1 is MDHEN and CDR2 is SYDVKM. CDR3 in amino acids: CASSLFVAGARSGANVLTF. The CDR3 region has the DNA TGTGCCAGCAGTTTATTTGTGGCAGGGGCAAGGTCTGGGGCCAACGTCCTGACTTTC.

This clone qualifies as medium-sized. The gene calls are TRBV19 and TRBJ2-6; no firm D call. V lost 4 bases and J lost 0, with 10 bases in between. This CDR3 region has 16 residues. The germline gives CDR1 LNHDA, CDR2 SQIVND (reference sequence). The CDR3 region is CASSTTAASGANVLTF. CDR3 sequence (DNA): TGTGCCAGTAGTACGACGGCAGCCTCTGGGGCCAACGTCCTGACTTTC.

By proportion, this clone is medium-sized. V and J are TRBV11-3 and TRBJ1-4; D gene unclear. Trimming removed 4 bases from V and 8 bases from J, with 17 bases in between. The CDR3 extends over 15 amino acids. CDR1 SGHNT and CDR2 YENEEA come from the germline V gene. The CDR3: CASSSGNSTREKLFF. The CDR3 coding sequence is TGTGCCAGCAGCTCCGGGAACTCTACCAGGGAAAAACTGTTTTTT.

This clone was counted only a few times. The V call is TRBV9, the J call TRBJ2-1; 10 bases agree with TRBD2. This CDR3 has 16 residues. J lost 9 bases, V lost 7 bases, and 16 bases had no gene match. Germline V gene lookup returns CDR1 SGDLS and CDR2 YYNGEE. The CDR3 here is CASAGGGLADGIEQFF. The CDR3 DNA reads TGTGCCAGCGCCGGGGGAGGACTAGCGGATGGCATTGAGCAGTTCTTC.

Judged by abundance, this clone is medium-sized. This chain uses TRBV29-1 with TRBJ1-1; possibly TRBD1 for D (6 bases). The germline V and J ends were trimmed by 4 bases and 1 base, with 10 bases remaining between them. CDR3 length: 13 amino acids. CDR1 and CDR2 (germline): SQVTM, ANQGSEA. The CDR3, as DNA: TGCAGCGTTGCAGGGGCTGAGAACACTGAAGCTTTCTTT. Protein product: CSVAGAENTEAFF.

V usage is TRBV28 and J usage is TRBJ2-1; possible D gene TRBD2, 6 bases. Trimming shortened V by 7 bases and J by 2 bases, and 21 bases separated the two germline ends. This CDR3 spans 17 amino acids. CDR1 is MDHEN, CDR2 SYDVKM, per germline. The CDR3 DNA is TGTGCCAGCAATACCGTCCGGGAGAGGGTCCCCTACAATGAGCAGTTCTTC. Protein: CASNTVRERVPYNEQFF.

This clone was counted a few times. The CDR3 loop reads CASATGGSGNTIYF. The CDR3 DNA reads as TGTGCCAGCGCGACAGGGGGCTCTGGAAACACCATATATTTT. The chain is built from TRBV6-8 and TRBJ1-3, with TRBD1 identical over 9 bases. Trimming took 8 bases from V and 0 from J; bases not matched to a gene: 2. Germline CDR1 reads MNHGY; CDR2 reads SAAAGT. This CDR3 comprises 14 residues.

This clone counts as medium-sized. The V and J genes are TRBV6-8 and TRBJ2-3; 10 bases match TRBD2. Germline CDR1 is MNHGY and CDR2 is SAAAGT. CDR3 length equals 18 residues. The V gene end was trimmed by 6 bases and the J gene end by 4 bases; junction bases not matched to a gene: 16. The CDR3 loop is CASSLNGASGSVADTQYF. DNA of the CDR3: TGTGCCAGCAGCCTAAACGGGGCTAGCGGGAGTGTGGCAGATACGCAGTATTTT.

This clone was detected a few times. V and J are TRBV9 and TRBJ2-2; 8 nucleotides align to TRBD1. There are 15 residues in the CDR3. Trimming took 3 bases from V and 9 from J; bases not matched to a gene: 10. Germline V gene lookup returns CDR1 SGDLS and CDR2 YYNGEE. CDR3 DNA: TGTGCCAGCAGCGCGGGACAGGTGGCCTATCGGGAGCTGTTTTTT. This gives the protein CASSAGQVAYRELFF. Using reference TRBV9 and TRBJ2-2 for the parts outside the CDR3, the full variable domain is DSGVTQTPKHLITATGQRVTLRCSPRSGDLSVYWYQQSLDQGLQFLIQYYNGEERAKGNILERFSAQQFPDLHSELNLSSLELGDSALYFCASSAGQVAYRELFFGEGSRLTVL.

This clone was observed a few times. The chain carries TRBV11-3 and TRBJ2-7, with 13 bases aligning to TRBD2. Per germline, CDR1 SGHNT and CDR2 YENEEA. The CDR3 totals 19 residues. Losses at the gene ends were 3 bases for V and 0 bases for J; bases not matched to a gene: 11. CDR3 nucleotides: TGTGCCAGCAGCTTTTCCGGGACTAGCGGGATTATAAGCTCCTACGAGCAGTACTTC. Protein sequence: CASSFSGTSGIISSYEQYF. Full variable domain (rest looked up from reference TRBV11-3 and TRBJ2-7): EAGVVQSPRYKIIEKKQPVAFWCNPISGHNTLYWYLQNLGQGPELLIRYENEEAVDDSQLPKDRFSAERLKGVDSTLKIQPAELGDSAVYLCASSFSGTSGIISSYEQYFGPGTRLTVT.

Remarks on this clone: Other DNA sequences in the sample encode the same CDR3. The rearrangement links TRBV11-3 to TRBJ2-1; 10 bases fit TRBD2. Germline values: CDR1 SGHNT, CDR2 YENEEA. The length of the CDR3 is 16 residues. V gave up 4 bases and J gave up 0 bases; unmatched junction bases: 3. The CDR3 spells CASSSRLAGSYNEQFF. In DNA, the CDR3 is TGTGCCAGCAGCTCCAGACTAGCGGGCTCCTACAATGAGCAGTTCTTC. The full variable domain, rest sourced from reference TRBV11-3 and TRBJ2-1, is EAGVVQSPRYKIIEKKQPVAFWCNPISGHNTLYWYLQNLGQGPELLIRYENEEAVDDSQLPKDRFSAERLKGVDSTLKIQPAELGDSAVYLCASSSRLAGSYNEQFFGPGTRLTVL.

This chain connects TRBV6-7 to TRBJ2-1; no definite D call. TRBV6-7 is annotated as an ORF whose role is uncertain. This CDR3 comprises 13 residues. V lost 2 bases and J lost 9, with 11 bases in between. DNA of the CDR3: TGTGCCAGCAGTTACGAGCCAGATCTTGAGCAGTTCTTC. This gives the protein CASSYEPDLEQFF.

The chain uses TRBV15 and TRBJ2-3; TRBD2 is a possible D gene (6 bases). Per the germline V gene, CDR1 is LNHNV and CDR2 is YYDKDF (reference sequence). The CDR3 loop spans 15 amino acids. V lost 3 bases, J lost 1 base, and 11 bases lay in between. CDR3 bases: TGTGCCACCAGCAGGCCGGGAGAAGGCACAGATACGCAGTATTTT. Protein sequence: CATSRPGEGTDTQYF.

This clone has a count of ten or more. J is TRBJ1-2 and V is TRBV2; D remains ambiguous. Trimming took 6 bases from V and 4 from J, leaving 15 bases between them. This CDR3 spans 14 amino acids. Germline CDR1 SNHLY, CDR2 FYNNEI. CDR3 sequence (DNA): TGTGCCAGCAGCTTTAGCGGGGTAACCTATGGCTACACCTTC. Residues: CASSFSGVTYGYTF.